This T cell receptor beta chain was found in a study of cytomegalovirus exposure and HLA in healthy donors. Note on this clone: Its antigen is not identified.

Regarding the study as a whole: Altogether, 170 or so TCR beta chains were recorded as cytomegalovirus-associated.

The germline gives CDR1 KGHSH, CDR2 LQKENI. This CDR3 has 16 residues. V was pared by 0 bases and J by 3 bases, with 2 bases of the junction left unmatched. Generated by immunoSEQ multiplex PCR, the TCRdb table keeps only in-frame clones and is missing some. Altogether about 160,000 clones are present, 80% to 90% being singletons, with the ten largest covering 5.7%. Sequenced: PBMCs. This chain joins TRBV18 and TRBJ2-1, with 10 bases fitting TRBD2. The TCR sequence derives from a woman in her 30s in good health and CMV-seronegative. Here the CDR3 reads CASSPPRLAGYNEQFF. The CDR3 nucleotides read TGTGCCAGCTCACCACCCCGACTAGCGGGCTACAATGAGCAGTTCTTC. Together with reference TRBV18 and TRBJ2-1, the CDR3 gives the full variable domain: NAGVMQNPRHLVRRRGQEARLRCSPMKGHSHVYWYRQLPEEGLKFMVYLQKENIIDESGMPKERFSAEFPKEGPSILRIQQVVRGDSAAYFCASSPPRLAGYNEQFFGPGTRLTVL.